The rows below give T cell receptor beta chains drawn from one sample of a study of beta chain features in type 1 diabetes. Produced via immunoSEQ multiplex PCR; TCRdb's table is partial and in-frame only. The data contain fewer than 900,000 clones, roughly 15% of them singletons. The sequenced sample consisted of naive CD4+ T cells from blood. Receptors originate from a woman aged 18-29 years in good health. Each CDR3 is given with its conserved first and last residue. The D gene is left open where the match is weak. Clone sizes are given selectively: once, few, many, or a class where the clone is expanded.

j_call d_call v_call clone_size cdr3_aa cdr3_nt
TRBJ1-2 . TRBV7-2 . CASSSGRNYGYTF TGTGCCAGCAGCTCGGGGCGTAACTATGGCTACACCTTC
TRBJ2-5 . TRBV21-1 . CASSKRQGSQETQYF TGTGCCAGCAGCAAAAGGCAGGGGAGCCAAGAGACCCAGTACTTC
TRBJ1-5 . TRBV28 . CASMTRYSNQPQHF TGTGCCAGCATGACACGTTATAGCAATCAGCCCCAGCATTTT
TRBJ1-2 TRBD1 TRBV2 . CASSVFGTGVYGYTF TGTGCCAGCAGTGTATTCGGGACAGGGGTCTATGGCTACACCTTC
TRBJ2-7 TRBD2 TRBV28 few CASREGGGRREQYF TGTGCCAGCAGGGAGGGCGGCGGGAGACGCGAGCAGTACTTC
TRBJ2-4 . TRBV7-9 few CASSPRGIAKNIQYF TGTGCCAGCAGCCCCCGGGGGATAGCCAAAAACATTCAGTACTTC
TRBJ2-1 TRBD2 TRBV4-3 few CASSQERGSGTYNEQFF TGCGCCAGCAGCCAAGAGAGGGGTAGCGGGACCTACAATGAGCAGTTCTTC
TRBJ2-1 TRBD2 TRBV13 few CASSLWGTSGSFYNEQFF TGTGCCAGCAGCTTATGGGGGACTAGCGGGAGCTTCTACAATGAGCAGTTCTTC
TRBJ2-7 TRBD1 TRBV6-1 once CASSERRRDRSYEQYF TGTGCCAGCAGTGAAAGACGCCGGGACAGATCCTACGAGCAGTACTTC
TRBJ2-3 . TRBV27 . CASALGGGFDTQYF TGTGCCAGCGCGCTAGGGGGGGGTTTTGATACGCAGTATTTT
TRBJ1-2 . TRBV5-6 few CASSLWEDGYTF TGTGCCAGCAGCTTGTGGGAGGATGGCTACACCTTC
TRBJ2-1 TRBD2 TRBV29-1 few CSALPWGSGRALLNEQFF TGCAGCGCCCTACCATGGGGAAGCGGGAGGGCCCTCCTCAATGAGCAGTTCTTC
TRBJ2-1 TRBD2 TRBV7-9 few CASSSSGINEQFF TGTGCCAGCAGCAGTAGCGGGATAAATGAGCAGTTCTTC
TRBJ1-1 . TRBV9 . CASSVVLTTQATEAFF TGTGCCAGCAGCGTAGTTTTGACAACTCAGGCCACTGAAGCTTTCTTT
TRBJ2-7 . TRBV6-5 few CASSGGTSHPYEQYF TGTGCCAGCAGTGGAGGGACAAGTCACCCCTACGAGCAGTACTTC
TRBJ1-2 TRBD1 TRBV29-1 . CSVLRQGGGYTF TGCAGCGTACTCAGACAGGGAGGGGGCTACACCTTC
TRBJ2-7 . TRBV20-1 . CSARDAPGQYF TGCAGTGCTAGGGACGCCCCGGGGCAGTACTTC
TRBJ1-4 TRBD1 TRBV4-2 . CASSHFDRENEKLFF TGTGCCAGCAGCCATTTTGACAGGGAGAATGAAAAACTGTTTTTT
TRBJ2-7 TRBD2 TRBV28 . CASLPALAGAYEQYF TGTGCCAGCCTTCCCGCTTTAGCGGGGGCCTACGAGCAGTACTTC
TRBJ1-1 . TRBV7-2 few CASSLVVGMNTEAFF TGTGCCAGCAGCTTAGTTGTAGGGATGAACACTGAAGCTTTCTTT
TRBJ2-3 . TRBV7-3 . CASSKLSGRGTDTQYF TGTGCCAGCAGCAAGCTATCGGGACGCGGCACAGATACGCAGTATTTT
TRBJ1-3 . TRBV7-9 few CASSHRPSSPGNTIYF TGTGCCAGCAGCCACCGACCGTCCTCCCCTGGAAACACCATATATTTT
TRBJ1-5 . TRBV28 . CASSLVGYSNQPQHF TGTGCCAGCAGTTTAGTGGGTTATAGCAATCAGCCCCAGCATTTT
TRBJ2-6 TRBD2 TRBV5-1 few CASSSIAGSPVLTF TGCGCCAGCAGCTCCATAGCGGGATCTCCCGTCCTGACTTTC
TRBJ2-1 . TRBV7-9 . CASGMSGPYNEQFF TGTGCCAGCGGTATGAGCGGTCCCTACAATGAGCAGTTCTTC
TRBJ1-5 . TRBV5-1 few CASSPGANSNQPQHF TGCGCCAGCAGCCCGGGGGCCAATAGCAATCAGCCCCAGCATTTT
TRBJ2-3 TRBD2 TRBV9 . CASSVGTSVTDTQYF TGTGCCAGCAGCGTCGGGACTAGCGTCACAGATACGCAGTATTTT
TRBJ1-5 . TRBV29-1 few CSVGFDSNQPQHF TGCAGCGTTGGTTTTGATAGCAATCAGCCCCAGCATTTT
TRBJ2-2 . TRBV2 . CASSLGPPTGELFF TGTGCCAGCAGTCTCGGGCCTCCCACCGGGGAGCTGTTTTTT
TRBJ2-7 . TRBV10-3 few CAISETQAGGWEQYF TGTGCCATCAGTGAGACGCAGGCCGGAGGCTGGGAGCAGTACTTC
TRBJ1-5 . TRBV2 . CASSLSNQPQHF TGTGCCAGCAGTTTGAGCAATCAGCCCCAGCATTTT
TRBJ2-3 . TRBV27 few CASRTSTSTDTQYF TGTGCCAGCAGGACTTCCACTAGCACAGATACGCAGTATTTT
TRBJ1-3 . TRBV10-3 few CAIAPGVRNTIYF TGTGCCATCGCTCCAGGGGTTCGAAACACCATATATTTT
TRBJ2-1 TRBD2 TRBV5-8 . CASSSRLAGGLYNEQFF TGTGCCAGCAGCTCTAGACTAGCGGGAGGCCTCTACAATGAGCAGTTCTTC
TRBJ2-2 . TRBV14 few CASSRGTGELFF TGTGCCAGCAGCCGAGGGACCGGGGAGCTGTTTTTT
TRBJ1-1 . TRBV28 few CASSFPGRNTEAFF TGTGCCAGCAGTTTCCCAGGTAGGAACACTGAAGCTTTCTTT
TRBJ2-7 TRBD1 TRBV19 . CASSMDRSPIYEQYF TGTGCCAGTAGTATGGACAGGTCCCCAATCTACGAGCAGTACTTC
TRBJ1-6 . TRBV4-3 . CASSEQSSRDSPLHF TGCGCCAGCAGCGAACAGAGCTCTCGGGATTCACCCCTCCACTTT
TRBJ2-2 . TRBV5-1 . CASRFLGSPGELFF TGCGCCAGCAGGTTTTTAGGGTCCCCCGGGGAGCTGTTTTTT
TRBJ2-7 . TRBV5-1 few CASSLSIAGAYEQYF TGCGCCAGCAGCTTGTCTATAGCCGGGGCCTACGAGCAGTACTTC
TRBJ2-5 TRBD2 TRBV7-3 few CASSRGSSGQETQYF TGTGCCAGCAGTCGAGGTTCTAGCGGACAAGAGACCCAGTACTTC
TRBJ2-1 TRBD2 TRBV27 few CASSPRLAGVSEQFF TGTGCCAGCAGTCCCCGACTAGCGGGAGTCAGTGAGCAGTTCTTC
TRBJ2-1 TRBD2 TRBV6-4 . CASSPTPTSGSWTGEQFF TGTGCCAGCAGCCCCACCCCTACTAGCGGGAGTTGGACGGGAGAGCAGTTCTTC
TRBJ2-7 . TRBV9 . CASTPNHEQYF TGTGCCAGCACCCCTAACCACGAGCAGTACTTC
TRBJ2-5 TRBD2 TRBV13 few CASSQTRGTSGSPVQYF TGTGCCAGCAGCCAAACTCGAGGGACTAGCGGGAGTCCAGTGCAGTACTTC
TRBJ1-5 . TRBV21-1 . CASIIRGQPQHF TGTGCCAGCATAATACGGGGTCAGCCCCAGCATTTT
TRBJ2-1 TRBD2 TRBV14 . CASSQVLAAGNEQFF TGTGCCAGCAGCCAAGTCCTAGCGGCCGGCAATGAGCAGTTCTTC
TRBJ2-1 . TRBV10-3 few CAISEKRGARPAEQFF TGTGCCATCAGTGAAAAGCGAGGGGCTAGGCCTGCTGAGCAGTTCTTC
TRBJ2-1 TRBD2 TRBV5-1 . CASSQLAGVDNEQFF TGCGCCAGCAGCCAGTTAGCGGGAGTGGACAATGAGCAGTTCTTC
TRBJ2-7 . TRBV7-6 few CASSYGSPYEQYF TGTGCCAGCAGCTACGGGAGTCCCTACGAGCAGTACTTC
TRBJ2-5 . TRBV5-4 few CASSRGQQETQYF TGTGCCAGCAGCCGAGGACAGCAAGAGACCCAGTACTTC
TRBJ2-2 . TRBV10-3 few CAIGGANTGELFF TGTGCCATCGGCGGGGCGAACACCGGGGAGCTGTTTTTT
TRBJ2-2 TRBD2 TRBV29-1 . CSVSAGGSWTGELFF TGCAGCGTTTCTGCGGGAGGTTCATGGACCGGGGAGCTGTTTTTT